The 30 T cell receptor beta chains below were found in one sample sequenced in a study of CD4+ T cells in melanoma. Here immunoSEQ multiplex PCR was the method, and the copy in TCRdb shows in-frame clones only, minus some. The sample lists roughly 3,800 clones; approximately 66% were seen once. Sequences were obtained from cells from a culture (not recorded whether cultured in vitro). Every receptor here comes from a human donor with melanoma.

V is TRBV4-3 and J is TRBJ1-2; TRBD1 aligns across 12 bases. CDR1 is LGHNA, CDR2 YSLEER, per germline. This CDR3 has 18 amino acids. Trimming took 3 bases from V and 2 from J; bases not matched to a gene: 10. The DNA for the CDR3 is TGCGCCAGCAGCCAGGACGGGGACAGGGGGCTCCTAAACTATGGCTACACCTTC. It yields the protein CASSQDGDRGLLNYGYTF.

In DNA form, the CDR3 reads TGTGCCAGCAGCTTAAGACTAGTTCTTACCGGGGAGCTGTTTTTT. It codes for CASSLRLVLTGELFF. The V gene is TRBV7-2, the J gene TRBJ2-2; D may be TRBD2 (6 bases). The germline V and J ends were trimmed by 2 bases and 5 bases, with 12 bases remaining between them. In germline, CDR1 is SGHTA, CDR2 FQGNSA. The CDR3 has 15 residues.

This chain joins TRBV28 and TRBJ1-2; D gene ambiguous. The CDR3 is made up of 14 amino acids. V was cut by 5 bases and J by 1 base, with 11 bases left in between. The germline V gene encodes CDR1 MDHEN and CDR2 SYDVKM. CDR3 DNA sequence: TGTGCCAGCAGTCCCCTAGACCTTAACTATGGCTACACCTTC. Translation gives CASSPLDLNYGYTF.

This chain uses TRBV19 with TRBJ1-1; a weak D match, TRBD1 (6 bases). Germline CDR1 reads LNHDA; CDR2 reads SQIVND (reference sequence). The germline V and J ends were trimmed by 7 bases and 1 base, with 13 bases remaining between them. The length of the CDR3 is 14 residues. CDR3 coding DNA: TGTGCCAGTACGGGGGGGCCGGGGAACACTGAAGCTTTCTTT. Protein product: CASTGGPGNTEAFF.

The rearrangement uses TRBV5-6 and TRBJ2-7; the D call may be TRBD1 or TRBD2 (5 bases each). The CDR3 length is 18 residues. V was pared by 0 bases and J by 2 bases, with 21 bases between. Germline V gene data show CDR1 as SGHDT and CDR2 as YYEEEE. The CDR3 here is CASSLGAGTGLRTYEQYF. DNA of the CDR3: TGTGCCAGCAGCTTGGGGGCCGGGACGGGTCTCCGCACCTACGAGCAGTACTTC.

The chain links TRBV19 to TRBJ1-5; D ambiguous. Trimming removed 2 bases at V and 1 base at J, with 6 bases between. CDR3 length: 14 residues. The germline V gene has CDR1 LNHDA and CDR2 SQIVND (reference sequence). DNA for the CDR3: TGTGCCAGTAGTATAACGGGGAGCAATCAGCCCCAGCATTTT. It specifies CASSITGSNQPQHF.

This clone is judged large. The chain recombines TRBV5-6 with TRBJ2-7; D perhaps matches TRBD1 (5 bases). With 2 bases removed from V and 2 bases from J, the gap between germline ends came to 14 bases. Germline loops: CDR1 SGHDT, CDR2 YYEEEE. The CDR3 spans 15 residues. CDR3 DNA: TGTGCCAGCAGCTTCTTAATAAGGGGAACCTACGAGCAGTACTTC. It specifies CASSFLIRGTYEQYF.

This clone was found a few times. For the CDR3, the DNA is TGTGCCAGCAGTTACCGGGGCGGGGGGGGAAAACTGTTTTTT. Protein sequence: CASSYRGGGGKLFF. The J gene is TRBJ1-4, the V gene TRBV6-6; the D gene is possibly TRBD1 (5 bases). Trimming took 2 bases from V and 10 from J, leaving 14 bases between them. This CDR3 has 14 residues. Germline V lookup: CDR1 MNHNY, CDR2 SVGAGI (reference sequence).

The chain combines TRBV4-3 with TRBJ2-7; TRBD1 matches 8 bases. The CDR3 consists of 18 residues. The ends lost 3 bases at V and 0 bases at J; junction bases unmatched: 13. Germline CDR1 is LGHNA and CDR2 is YSLEER. The CDR3 region has the DNA TGCGCCAGCAGCCAGGGCCACTTTTCGGGACAGGACTCCTACGAGCAGTACTTC. It is translated as CASSQGHFSGQDSYEQYF.

The chain combines TRBV2 with TRBJ1-1; the D gene is possibly TRBD1 (6 bases). The CDR3 totals 17 residues. Between the trimmed V and J ends, which lost 6 bases and 0 bases, there was a span of 20 bases. Germline V CDR1 and CDR2: SNHLY, FYNNEI. As DNA, the CDR3 is TGTGCCAGCAGAGTGTTGGACAGTCGAGAAGTGAACACTGAAGCTTTCTTT. Translation: CASRVLDSREVNTEAFF.

This clone was counted once. The J gene is TRBJ2-7, the V gene TRBV27, with D perhaps assigned TRBD1 or TRBD2 (5 bases each). Germline assignment: CDR1 MNHEY and CDR2 SMNVEV (reference sequence). Trimming took off 4 bases at V and 3 bases at J, with 16 bases between the two ends. The CDR3 covers 15 residues. CDR3 protein: CASSSPGQGGYEQYF. The CDR3 bases are TGTGCCAGCAGTTCGCCGGGGCAGGGCGGCTACGAGCAGTACTTC.

This clone was detected a few times. The rearrangement joins TRBV19 to TRBJ1-2; 9 positions match TRBD1. This CDR3 contains 13 residues. V was pared by 8 bases and J by 5 bases, with 6 bases of the junction left unmatched. CDR1 is LNHDA and CDR2 is SQIVND in the germline V gene (reference sequence). The CDR3 sequence is CASPPGQGYGYTF. The CDR3, as DNA: TGTGCCAGTCCGCCGGGACAGGGTTATGGCTACACCTTC. Full variable domain (rest looked up from reference TRBV19 and TRBJ1-2): DGGITQSPKYLFRKEGQNVTLSCEQNLNHDAMYWYRQDPGQGLRLIYYSQIVNDFQKGDIAEGYSVSREKKESFPLTVTSAQKNPTAFYLCASPPGQGYGYTFGSGTRLTVV.

V is TRBV5-5 and J is TRBJ2-2; TRBD1 agrees at 9 bases. Unmatched junction bases numbered 5, after V lost 5 bases and J lost 6 bases. The germline V gene has CDR1 SGHKS and CDR2 YYEKEE (reference sequence). The CDR3 has 14 amino acids. In DNA, the CDR3 is TGTGCCAGCAGACGGACAGGGGCGGCCGGGGAGCTGTTTTTT. Amino acids: CASRRTGAAGELFF.

The chain links TRBV6-6 to TRBJ2-5; TRBD2 matches 11 bases. The germline CDR1 and CDR2 sequences are MNHNY and SVGAGI (reference sequence). Losses at the gene ends were 6 bases for V and 5 bases for J; bases not matched to a gene: 8. The CDR3 runs to 15 residues. Written as DNA, the CDR3 is TGTGCCAGCAGCATAGCGGGGGGGCTTAGGGAGACCCAGTACTTC. Translation gives CASSIAGGLRETQYF.

The chain has TRBV4-3 and TRBJ1-1; 9 bases agree with TRBD1. Germline V CDR1 and CDR2: LGHNA, YSLEER. V gave up 0 bases and J gave up 5 bases; unmatched junction bases: 10. The CDR3 has 17 amino acids. The CDR3 bases are TGCGCCAGCAGCCAAGAGAGGGAGCACAGGGGGCGGACTGAAGCTTTCTTT. Its protein product is CASSQEREHRGRTEAFF.

This clone was detected a few times. The V and J genes are TRBV5-8 and TRBJ2-2; D gene unclear. This CDR3 spans 11 amino acids. CDR1 SGHTS and CDR2 YDEGEE come from the germline V gene. Trimming pared 2 bases from V and 6 bases from J, leaving 2 bases between. The CDR3 loop is CASSFPGELFF. The CDR3 bases are TGTGCCAGCAGCTTTCCCGGGGAGCTGTTTTTT.

This clone was recorded only once. This chain uses TRBV6-1 with TRBJ1-5; D unresolved. Germline CDR1 is MNHNS and CDR2 is SASEGT. Trimming took 0 bases from V and 5 from J, leaving 5 bases between them. The CDR3 is 13 residues long. The CDR3 here is CASSEAKHQPQHF. The CDR3, as DNA: TGTGCCAGCAGTGAAGCGAAACATCAGCCCCAGCATTTT.

For the CDR3, the DNA is TGTGCCAGCAGTCTACAGGGGGCCGGCACTGAAGCTTTCTTT. Residues: CASSLQGAGTEAFF. The rearrangement uses TRBV28 and TRBJ1-1; TRBD1 matches 9 bases. Trimming at V came to 5 bases and at J to 4 bases, leaving 5 bases not matched to a gene. The germline gives CDR1 MDHEN, CDR2 SYDVKM. The CDR3 runs to 14 residues.

The chain recombines TRBV9 with TRBJ2-5, with TRBD1 identical over 9 bases. Germline assignment: CDR1 SGDLS and CDR2 YYNGEE. V shed 5 bases, J shed 3 bases, and the junction held 5 bases outside the gene matches. The CDR3 is 14 residues long. CDR3 DNA sequence: TGTGCCAGCAGGGACAGGGGCGCAAAAGAGACCCAGTACTTC. Its protein product is CASRDRGAKETQYF.

V gene TRBV6-5 combines with J gene TRBJ2-7; TRBD2 might be the D (5 bases). The germline V and J ends were trimmed by 0 bases and 2 bases, with 11 bases remaining between them. The CDR3 runs to 15 residues. CDR1 MNHEY and CDR2 SVGAGI come from the germline V gene. In nucleotides, the CDR3 is TGTGCCAGCAGTTACTCGGGTTCCGGGGCCTACGAGCAGTACTTC. Its protein is CASSYSGSGAYEQYF.

In its sample, this clone ranks as medium-sized. The rearrangement links TRBV5-1 to TRBJ1-3; TRBD1 matches 7 bases. Germline V gives CDR1 SGHRS, CDR2 YFSETQ. Losses at the gene ends were 0 bases for V and 1 base for J; bases not matched to a gene: 7. This CDR3 is 17 amino acids long. CDR3 amino acids: CASSLVPGQQSGNTIYF. The CDR3 DNA reads as TGCGCCAGCAGCTTGGTGCCGGGACAGCAATCTGGAAACACCATATATTTT. The full variable domain, rest sourced from reference TRBV5-1 and TRBJ1-3, is KAGVTQTPRYLIKTRGQQVTLSCSPISGHRSVSWYQQTPGQGLQFLFEYFSETQRNKGNFPGRFSGRQFSNSRSEMNVSTLELGDSALYLCASSLVPGQQSGNTIYFGEGSWLTVV.

This clone was observed a few times. The chain carries TRBV7-9 and TRBJ1-5; D gene uncertain. Trimming left V 5 bases short and J 2 bases short, with 10 bases between. This CDR3 comprises 14 residues. CDR1 and CDR2 from the germline V gene are SEHNR and FQNEAQ (reference sequence). CDR3 sequence (DNA): TGTGCCAGCAGCCCCCCCGGGGGCAATCAGCCCCAGCATTTT. Translated, it gives CASSPPGGNQPQHF.

The chain uses TRBV27 and TRBJ2-1; D call uncertain. The CDR3 is 13 amino acids. Deletions cut 6 bases from V and 4 bases from J, with 10 bases between. CDR1 and CDR2 (germline): MNHEY, SMNVEV (reference sequence). The CDR3 DNA sequence: TGTGCCAGCAGCATAGTCGCTTACAATGAGCAGTTCTTC. Its protein product is CASSIVAYNEQFF.

This clone was recorded only once. This sequence is one base from a far larger clone and is likely a read error. The V and J genes are TRBV5-6 and TRBJ2-6; 7 positions agree with TRBD2. J gave up 2 bases and V 4 bases, and 6 bases lay outside the gene matches. The CDR3 has 16 residues. The germline V gene has CDR1 SGHDT and CDR2 YYEEEE. The CDR3 nucleotides are TGTGCCAGCAGCGAGGGCCGGGGGGCTGGGGCCAACGTCCTGACTTTC. Amino acids: CASSEGRGAGANVLTF.

The rearrangement joins TRBV6-5 to TRBJ2-7, with D perhaps TRBD1 (6 bases). Germline loops: CDR1 MNHEY, CDR2 SVGAGI. Deletions cut 0 bases from V and 2 bases from J, with 11 bases between. The CDR3 contains 15 residues. The CDR3 region has the DNA TGTGCCAGCAGTTACTCGGGGGCAGGGGCCTACGAGCAGTACTTC. Protein: CASSYSGAGAYEQYF.

The sample holds a few counts of this clone. The gene calls are TRBV9 and TRBJ2-5; no clear D. This CDR3 is built from 14 residues. V was cut by 4 bases and J by 4 bases, with 14 bases left in between. In germline, CDR1 is SGDLS, CDR2 YYNGEE. The CDR3 DNA follows: TGTGCCAGCAGCCCCAATAGCCCGGGAGAGACCCAGTACTTC. Translation gives CASSPNSPGETQYF. Combining the CDR3 with reference TRBV9 and TRBJ2-5 gives the whole variable domain DSGVTQTPKHLITATGQRVTLRCSPRSGDLSVYWYQQSLDQGLQFLIQYYNGEERAKGNILERFSAQQFPDLHSELNLSSLELGDSALYFCASSPNSPGETQYFGPGTRLLVL.

In its sample, this clone was seen once. The chain links TRBV5-5 to TRBJ1-3, with no clear D. The CDR3 has 14 residues. The germline CDR1 and CDR2 sequences are SGHKS and YYEKEE (reference sequence). Deletions cut 1 base from V and 4 bases from J, with 9 bases between. In DNA form, the CDR3 reads TGTGCCAGCAGCTTGTCGGGCCTAGGAAACACCATATATTTT. It translates to CASSLSGLGNTIYF.

This rearrangement joins TRBV9 to TRBJ2-3; D may match TRBD1 or TRBD2 (7 bases each). Germline V lookup: CDR1 SGDLS, CDR2 YYNGEE. V was shortened by 3 bases and J by 4 bases, with 12 bases between the two germline ends. The CDR3 is made up of 14 amino acids. For the CDR3, the DNA is TGTGCCAGCAGCGCAGGGGGGGGCCCAGATACGCAGTATTTT. Its translation is CASSAGGGPDTQYF.

This clone was seen a few times. The chain is built from TRBV14 and TRBJ2-7; D may be TRBD2 (5 bases). The CDR3 loop spans 17 amino acids. CDR1 is SGHDN and CDR2 is FVKESK in the germline V gene. Trimming took off 5 bases at V and 3 bases at J, with 23 bases between the two ends. The CDR3 DNA is TGTGCCAGCAGCAAGACGGCGGACTGGGTTTTCGGCTACGAGCAGTACTTC. This codes for CASSKTADWVFGYEQYF.

This clone appeared a few times. The chain recombines TRBV7-9 with TRBJ1-1; D is uncertain. Germline V gene sequence: CDR1 SEHNR, CDR2 FQNEAQ (reference sequence). The CDR3 spans 11 residues. Trimming stripped 8 bases from V and 3 bases from J, with 7 bases between. The CDR3 DNA sequence: TGTGCCAGCTATGGGGACACTGAAGCTTTCTTT. Translation gives CASYGDTEAFF. Supplemented by reference TRBV7-9 and TRBJ1-1, the full variable domain reads DTGVSQNPRHKITKRGQNVTFRCDPISEHNRLYWYRQTLGQGPEFLTYFQNEAQLEKSRLLSDRFSAERPKGSFSTLEIQRTEQGDSAMYLCASYGDTEAFFGQGTRLTVV.